The 9 T cell receptor beta chains given below trace back to one sample, sequenced in a study of T cell responses to AZD1222 COVID-19 vaccine (dated by TCRdb to the early 2020s). The library was generated by the immunoSEQ multiplex PCR assay. The source is immuneACCESS, and TCRdb retained only in-frame sequences with V and J called. Part of the clones is not carried over; for the studies checked, unresolved V genes explain less than half of this, and the remainder is unexplained. Counted in this sample were around 120,000 clones; roughly 88% of them appeared once. The ten biggest clones cover approximately 6.2% of the sample. The time point label here, explained by the study, means: baseline before first vaccination. The material was peripheral blood, obtained on day 0 of AZD1222 vaccination. These receptors were taken from an adult in good health.

V is TRBV12-5 and J is TRBJ2-7, with D perhaps TRBD1 (5 bases). Germline CDR1 is LGHNT and CDR2 is FRNRAP. CDR3 size: 13 residues. Between the trimmed V and J ends, which lost 2 bases and 5 bases, there was a span of 10 bases. The CDR3 nucleotides read TGTGCTAGTGGTTTGAACAGGTTAAACGAGCAGTACTTC. Amino acids: CASGLNRLNEQYF.

The gene calls are TRBV2 and TRBJ1-6; D unresolved. Trimming left V 5 bases short and J 5 bases short, with 7 bases between. The CDR3 consists of 13 residues. Germline values: CDR1 SNHLY, CDR2 FYNNEI. The CDR3 reads CASSKENNSPLHF. For the CDR3, the DNA is TGTGCCAGCAGTAAGGAAAATAATTCACCCCTCCACTTT.

V usage is TRBV29-1 and J usage is TRBJ1-5; no definite D call. Germline V gene lookup returns CDR1 SQVTM and CDR2 ANQGSEA. CDR3 length equals 11 residues. Trimming shortened V by 4 bases and J by 5 bases, and 6 bases separated the two germline ends. The CDR3 DNA reads TGCAGCGTTGGGGTGGATCAGCCCCAGCATTTT. Translated, it gives CSVGVDQPQHF.

The genes are TRBV2 and TRBJ2-7; D gene unclear. CDR1 and CDR2 from the germline V gene are SNHLY and FYNNEI. This CDR3 region has 13 residues. V was clipped by 5 bases and J by 3 bases, with 11 bases between them. The CDR3 region has the DNA TGTGCCAGCAGTTTCGCGACGGTCTACGAGCAGTACTTC. Amino acids: CASSFATVYEQYF.

The chain recombines TRBV5-8 with TRBJ2-5; D possibly uses TRBD1 or TRBD2 (6 bases each). With 4 bases removed from V and 7 bases from J, the gap between germline ends came to 32 bases. This CDR3 contains 19 residues. The germline CDR1 and CDR2 sequences are SGHTS and YDEGEE. CDR3 coding DNA: TGTGCCAGCAGCCACCCCCGTGGGGCAGGGGCGAACCGGAGGGGGACCCAGTACTTC. It codes for CASSHPRGAGANRRGTQYF.

The chain is built from TRBV15 and TRBJ2-5; 8 bases align to TRBD1. The CDR3 contains 16 residues. Trimming cost V 5 bases and J 1 base; bases outside gene matches: 9. The germline CDR1 and CDR2 sequences are LNHNV and YYDKDF (reference sequence). The CDR3 here is CATSGNTGGIQETQYF. The CDR3 DNA sequence: TGTGCCACCAGCGGGAATACAGGGGGAATCCAAGAGACCCAGTACTTC. The full variable domain, its missing parts supplied by reference TRBV15 and TRBJ2-5, is DAMVIQNPRYQVTQFGKPVTLSCSQTLNHNVMYWYQQKSSQAPKLLFHYYDKDFNNEADTPDNFQSRRPNTSFCFLDIRSPGLGDTAMYLCATSGNTGGIQETQYFGPGTRLLVL.

CDR3 sequence: CASSSSPNTGELFF. CDR3 nucleotide sequence: TGCGCCAGCAGCTCATCACCGAACACCGGGGAGCTGTTTTTT. The V call is TRBV5-1, the J call TRBJ2-2, with no clear D. V dropped 3 bases and J dropped 0 bases, with 6 bases sitting between them. Germline V lookup: CDR1 SGHRS, CDR2 YFSETQ. The CDR3 is made up of 14 amino acids.

This chain joins TRBV2 and TRBJ2-1; D gene uncertain. V shed 6 bases and J shed 9 bases, with 12 bases lying between them. This CDR3 spans 12 amino acids. Looked up from germline, CDR1 is SNHLY and CDR2 is FYNNEI. The CDR3 reads CASSPSRGEQFF. The CDR3 DNA sequence: TGTGCCAGCAGCCCGTCTAGAGGTGAGCAGTTCTTC.

The chain links TRBV5-4 to TRBJ2-6; D call uncertain. Germline loops: CDR1 SGHNT, CDR2 YYREEE (reference sequence). This CDR3 spans 14 amino acids. V was pared by 7 bases and J by 0 bases, with 8 bases between. CDR3 residues: CASHRNSGANVLTF. In nucleotides, the CDR3 is TGTGCCAGCCACCGTAACTCTGGGGCCAACGTCCTGACTTTC. The variable domain in full, completed from reference TRBV5-4 and TRBJ2-6, reads ETGVTQSPTHLIKTRGQQVTLRCSSQSGHNTVSWYQQALGQGPQFIFQYYREEENGRGNFPPRFSGLQFPNYSSELNVNALELDDSALYLCASHRNSGANVLTFGAGSRLTVL.